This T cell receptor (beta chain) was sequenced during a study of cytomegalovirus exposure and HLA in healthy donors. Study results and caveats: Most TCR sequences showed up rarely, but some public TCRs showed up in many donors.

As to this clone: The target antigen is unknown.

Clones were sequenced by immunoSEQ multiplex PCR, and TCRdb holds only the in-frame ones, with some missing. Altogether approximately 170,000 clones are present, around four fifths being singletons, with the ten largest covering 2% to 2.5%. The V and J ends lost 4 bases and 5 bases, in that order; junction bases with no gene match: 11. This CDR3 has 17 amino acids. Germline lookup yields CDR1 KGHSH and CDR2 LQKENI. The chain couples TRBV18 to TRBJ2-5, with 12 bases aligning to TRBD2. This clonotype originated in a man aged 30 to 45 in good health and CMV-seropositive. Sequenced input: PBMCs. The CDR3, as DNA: TGTGCCAGCTCACACCAACTAGCGGGGGGTACCAATGAGACCCAGTACTTC. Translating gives CASSHQLAGGTNETQYF.